A single sample is the source of the 20 T cell receptor beta chains below, sequenced in a study of PD-1 blockade in classical Hodgkin lymphoma (TCRdb year 2020). Library preparation was by the immunoSEQ multiplex PCR assay. The clones in this table, taken by TCRdb from immuneACCESS, are in-frame only. Not every clone is retained; where verified, under half of the shortfall comes from an unresolved V gene, and the cause of the rest is unknown. The sample yields roughly 11,000 clones; almost 85% were counted once. The top ten hold about 38% of the sample. This sample's time point label indicates: cycle 1 day 1 (C1D1), immediately before nivolumab initiation. All trial patients had relapsed after autologous stem cell transplantation, with cohorts A, B and C differing in prior brentuximab vedotin exposure. Using a Miltenyi CD8+ T cell isolation kit, CD8+ T cells were purified from thawed PBMCs through magnetic negative selection.

The input for sequencing was CD8+ T cells from blood, taken at baseline. The receptors here all came from a human donor with classical Hodgkin lymphoma.

This rearrangement joins TRBV11-2 to TRBJ2-2; maybe TRBD1 (6 bases). Germline V gene sequence: CDR1 SGHAT, CDR2 FQNNGV. CDR3 size: 18 residues. V lost 4 bases and J lost 2, with 20 bases in between. Here the CDR3 DNA reads TGTGCCAGCAGCTCTTATCAGGGGCGTCCTCCTAACACCGGGGAGCTGTTTTTT. The encoded protein is CASSSYQGRPPNTGELFF.

This chain links TRBV7-2 with TRBJ2-7; 10 nucleotides line up with TRBD1. The CDR3 covers 16 residues. V dropped 0 bases and J dropped 2; count of bases not matched to a gene: 4. CDR1 is SGHTA and CDR2 is FQGNSA in the germline V gene. The CDR3 is CASSLAGGTGAYEQYF. DNA of the CDR3: TGTGCCAGCAGCTTAGCGGGGGGGACAGGGGCCTACGAGCAGTACTTC.

The CDR3, as DNA: TGCGCCAGCAGCCAAGATCATCTTAGCGGGAGTTTCTCTCTCGAGCAGTACTTC. Translating it yields CASSQDHLSGSFSLEQYF. J is TRBJ2-7 and V is TRBV4-3, with TRBD2 matching 9 bases. The V gene end was trimmed by 0 bases and the J gene end by 6 bases; junction bases not matched to a gene: 15. CDR1 and CDR2 from the germline V gene are LGHNA and YSLEER. This CDR3 is built from 18 residues.

The gene calls are TRBV30 and TRBJ1-2; D is uncertain. The V end lost 8 bases, the J end lost 3 bases, and 13 bases lay between the germline ends. CDR1 and CDR2 (germline): GTSNPN, SVGIG (reference sequence). The CDR3 loop spans 12 amino acids. The CDR3 region has the DNA TGTGCCGGGCCATCGCTGGACTATGGCTACACCTTC. Residues: CAGPSLDYGYTF.

This chain uses TRBV11-2 with TRBJ2-7; D is undetermined. Trimming took 2 bases from V and 5 from J, leaving 4 bases between them. The CDR3 runs to 11 residues. Germline CDR1 reads SGHAT; CDR2 reads FQNNGV. The CDR3 DNA is TGTGCCAGCAGCTTACTCCACGAGCAGTACTTC. Translation: CASSLLHEQYF.

The CDR3 loop is CASSEMDWSNTGELFF. In DNA, the CDR3 is TGCGCCAGCAGTGAAATGGACTGGTCGAACACCGGGGAGCTGTTTTTT. The J gene is TRBJ2-2, the V gene TRBV10-1, with a tentative D call TRBD2 (5 bases). Trimming stripped 3 bases from V and 0 bases from J, with 11 bases between. Germline-derived CDR1 and CDR2 are WNHNN and SYGVQD (reference sequence). This CDR3 has 16 amino acids.

The V call is TRBV13, the J call TRBJ2-1, with 8 bases matching TRBD2. Germline CDR1 reads PRHDT; CDR2 reads FYEKMQ (reference sequence). This CDR3 is built from 13 residues. The V segment lost 5 bases and the J segment 7 bases; nucleotides outside the gene matches: 4. As DNA, the CDR3 is TGTGCCAGCAGCCCTACTAGCGGAAATGAGCAGTTCTTC. It is translated as CASSPTSGNEQFF.

The CDR3 loop reads CASSPGGLALNEQFF. DNA for the CDR3: TGCGCCAGCAGCCCCGGCGGGCTAGCTCTCAATGAGCAGTTCTTC. V gene TRBV4-1 combines with J gene TRBJ2-1, with D perhaps matching TRBD2 (5 bases). Germline CDR1 reads MGHRA; CDR2 reads YSYEKL. The CDR3 length is 15 residues. V dropped 4 bases and J dropped 6 bases, with 16 bases sitting between them.

This clone was seen a handful of times. The V call is TRBV28, the J call TRBJ1-3; D perhaps matches TRBD1 (6 bases). V was trimmed by 3 bases and J by 0 bases, leaving 21 bases between them. The germline V gene has CDR1 MDHEN and CDR2 SYDVKM. The length of the CDR3 is 19 residues. DNA for the CDR3: TGTGCCAGCAGTTTGTACAGGGTCTCTACCGATAGCTCTGGAAACACCATATATTTT. It specifies CASSLYRVSTDSSGNTIYF.

The rearrangement uses TRBV14 and TRBJ1-1; D is undetermined. The V end was cut by 3 bases, the J end by 4 bases, with 12 bases between. CDR3 size: 14 residues. Germline V lookup: CDR1 SGHDN, CDR2 FVKESK. The CDR3 nucleotides read TGTGCCAGCAGCCATATGGGGTCGGGCACTGAAGCTTTCTTT. Its protein is CASSHMGSGTEAFF.

The chain carries TRBV11-2 and TRBJ2-7; D gene uncertain. CDR3 size: 15 residues. Trimming pared 0 bases from V and 3 bases from J, leaving 12 bases between. Germline values: CDR1 SGHAT, CDR2 FQNNGV. DNA of the CDR3: TGTGCCAGCAGCTTAGATTACGCAGCACGCTACGAGCAGTACTTC. Amino acids: CASSLDYAARYEQYF.

The J gene is TRBJ2-5, the V gene TRBV7-6, with TRBD1 identical over 10 bases. This CDR3 contains 15 residues. The ends lost 6 bases at V and 4 bases at J; junction bases unmatched: 8. Germline lookup yields CDR1 SGHVS and CDR2 FNYEAQ. The CDR3 protein is CASSYRTGGLETQYF. The DNA for the CDR3 is TGTGCCAGCAGTTATAGGACAGGGGGATTAGAGACCCAGTACTTC.

The chain uses TRBV4-1 and TRBJ1-3; D ambiguous. The length of the CDR3 is 15 residues. V was pared by 0 bases and J by 0 bases, with 6 bases between. Germline CDR1 is MGHRA and CDR2 is YSYEKL. CDR3 nucleotide sequence: TGCGCCAGCAGCCAAGATTCCTACTCTGGAAACACCATATATTTT. Its protein product is CASSQDSYSGNTIYF.

This chain links TRBV28 with TRBJ1-2, with a weak D call TRBD1 (5 bases). The CDR3 spans 14 residues. Germline V CDR1 and CDR2: MDHEN, SYDVKM. Trimming pared 8 bases from V and 3 bases from J, leaving 16 bases between. CDR3 protein: CASGWGTLDYGYTF. The CDR3 DNA follows: TGTGCCAGCGGATGGGGGACCCTTGACTATGGCTACACCTTC.

The chain combines TRBV6-6 with TRBJ1-5; D call uncertain. The CDR3 length is 14 residues. V was clipped by 4 bases and J by 4 bases, with 11 bases between them. Germline CDR1 MNHNY, CDR2 SVGAGI (reference sequence). CDR3 in amino acids: CASSFGPVNQPQHF. The CDR3 DNA is TGTGCCAGCAGTTTCGGGCCAGTGAATCAGCCCCAGCATTTT.

The CDR3 loop reads CARSSVSETQYF. CDR3 nucleotide sequence: TGTGCCAGATCCTCAGTCTCGGAGACCCAGTACTTC. This sequence joins TRBV30 and TRBJ2-5; D is unresolved. Trimming stripped 8 bases from V and 5 bases from J, with 15 bases between. CDR1 and CDR2 (germline): GTSNPN, SVGIG (reference sequence). CDR3 length: 12 residues.

The chain links TRBV5-4 to TRBJ2-2; no reliable D call. V was clipped by 4 bases and J by 3 bases, with 7 bases between them. The germline V gene encodes CDR1 SGHNT and CDR2 YYREEE (reference sequence). This CDR3 spans 13 amino acids. This CDR3 is CASSPRDTGELFF. CDR3 nucleotide sequence: TGTGCCAGCAGCCCCCGGGACACCGGGGAGCTGTTTTTT.

V is TRBV2 and J is TRBJ1-4; no definite D call. The germline V and J ends were trimmed by 5 bases and 1 base, with 11 bases remaining between them. The CDR3 runs 15 residues. Germline V lookup: CDR1 SNHLY, CDR2 FYNNEI. In DNA, the CDR3 is TGTGCCAGCAGTCCCACCCTGGGAACTAATGAAAAACTGTTTTTT. Protein product: CASSPTLGTNEKLFF.

V is TRBV5-4 and J is TRBJ2-2, with D perhaps given as TRBD1 or TRBD2 (5 bases each). V was cut by 4 bases and J by 1 base, with 14 bases left in between. Germline-derived CDR1 and CDR2 are SGHNT and YYREEE (reference sequence). The CDR3 extends over 16 amino acids. The CDR3 DNA reads TGTGCCAGCAGCCTGCCCGGGACGGTGAACACCGGGGAGCTGTTTTTT. Residues: CASSLPGTVNTGELFF. The full variable domain, rest sourced from reference TRBV5-4 and TRBJ2-2, is ETGVTQSPTHLIKTRGQQVTLRCSSQSGHNTVSWYQQALGQGPQFIFQYYREEENGRGNFPPRFSGLQFPNYSSELNVNALELDDSALYLCASSLPGTVNTGELFFGEGSRLTVL.

The chain employs TRBV30 and TRBJ1-1; a weak D match, TRBD1 (5 bases). The CDR3 loop spans 12 amino acids. V dropped 4 bases and J dropped 1 base, with 7 bases sitting between them. Per the germline V gene, CDR1 is GTSNPN and CDR2 is SVGIG (reference sequence). CDR3 in amino acids: CAWIGENTEAFF. The CDR3 DNA reads TGTGCCTGGATAGGGGAGAACACTGAAGCTTTCTTT.